This T cell receptor beta chain stems from a study of human versus mouse CDR3 diversity and MHC coevolution. Overall study context: Each sample yielded about 0.6 x 10^7 to 1.8 x 10^7 valid reads. Overall study findings and caveats: By iCHAO1, human TCR beta clonotypes numbered about 1.5 million, the most. Mice had fewer CDR3 deletions and insertions than humans on average.

Naive CD4 T cells, CD45RO-negative and CD62L-positive, were flow-sorted from PBMCs. CDR3 length equals 14 residues. Deletions cut 0 bases from V and 9 bases from J, with 13 bases between. Germline CDR1 reads SGHRS; CDR2 reads YFSETQ. Method: immunoSEQ multiplex PCR; TCRdb's copy keeps in-frame clones and lacks some. The sample gives roughly 80,000 clones, roughly 95% of which show up once; more than 1.1% is in the top ten. Turning to this clone: The antigen is not known.

The TCR comes from a person between 25 and 75 years old in good health. What was sequenced was naive CD4+ T cells from blood. Subset described: CD45RO-negative CD62L-positive naive CD4 T cells. This chain joins TRBV5-1 and TRBJ2-1; D perhaps matches TRBD1 (5 bases). The CDR3 coding sequence is TGCGCCAGCAGCTTGGAGAAGGGGTTGGGTGAGCAGTTCTTC. Translated, it gives CASSLEKGLGEQFF. Complete variable domain (other parts from reference TRBV5-1 and TRBJ2-1): KAGVTQTPRYLIKTRGQQVTLSCSPISGHRSVSWYQQTPGQGLQFLFEYFSETQRNKGNFPGRFSGRQFSNSRSEMNVSTLELGDSALYLCASSLEKGLGEQFFGPGTRLTVL.